The T cell receptor (beta chain) under discussion was sequenced for a study of blood T cells in healthy people across ages. Through a sample-barcoded 5' primer and a J-beta primer mix, a second PCR was run for roughly 7 to 11 cycles. TCRdb independently ran MiXCR on the 5' RACE reads; one entry per CDR3 protein. Of about 1.8 million distinct CDR3 sequences listed, around 48% are singletons. Findings and limits, study-wide: Naive CD4+ cell counts and diversity both ran higher in long-lived than in aged donors. While age rose, TCR beta diversity per million T cells dropped in a roughly linear way.

Extraction of total RNA produced a minimum of 6 micrograms from each sample. The V and J ends lost 3 bases and 0 bases respectively, with 10 bases between them. Germline loops: CDR1 SNHLY, CDR2 FYNNEI. This CDR3 region has 15 residues. In regard to this clonotype: Its antigen remains unknown.

The rearrangement uses TRBV2 and TRBJ2-3; D is uncertain. Source material: blood. The source is a middle-aged woman in good health. This chain's CDR3 is CASSDSEMSTDTQYF. Written as DNA, the CDR3 is TGTGCCAGCAGTGATTCAGAAATGAGCACAGATACGCAGTATTTT.